The 30 T cell receptor beta chains given below trace back to one sample, sequenced in a study of blood T cells in healthy people across ages. Combining a sample-barcoded 5' primer with a J-beta primer mix, a second PCR ran for roughly 7 to 12 cycles. In TCRdb, the 5' RACE reads were re-called with MiXCR into one record per CDR3 protein. The sample consists of hundreds of thousands of distinct CDR3 sequences, roughly 48% of them appearing once. Sequencing input: blood. These TCRs come from a man aged 25 to 45 in good health.

On this clonotype itself: This may stem from a read error, because a much larger clone lies one nucleotide away. The V call is TRBV29-1, the J call TRBJ2-5; D remains unclear. With 4 bases removed from V and 1 base from J, the gap between germline ends came to 7 bases. The CDR3 contains 12 residues. Germline V gives CDR1 SQVTM, CDR2 ANQGSEA. Here the CDR3 reads CSVGCSQETQYF. As DNA, the CDR3 is TGCAGCGTTGGGTGCAGCCAAGAGACCCAGTACTTC.

J is TRBJ2-1 and V is TRBV12-3 or TRBV12-4; 9 nucleotides align to TRBD2. The CDR3 contains 15 residues. V shed 3 bases, J shed 8 bases, and the junction held 8 bases outside the gene matches. CDR3: CASSLGSGGWDEQFF. As DNA, the CDR3 is TGTGCCAGCAGTTTGGGGAGCGGGGGGTGGGATGAGCAGTTCTTC.

The chain uses TRBV6-2 or TRBV6-3 and TRBJ2-2; the D gene is possibly TRBD1 (6 bases). The V end was cut by 4 bases, the J end by 3 bases, with 12 bases between. Germline V gene data show CDR1 as MNHEY and CDR2 as SVGEGT. The CDR3 totals 15 residues. The CDR3 region is CASSFRDTYTGELFF. The CDR3 region has the DNA TGTGCCAGCAGTTTCCGGGACACCTACACCGGGGAGCTGTTTTTT.

This chain links TRBV6-5 with TRBJ1-1; tentatively, D is TRBD1 (5 bases). Trimming stripped 0 bases from V and 0 bases from J, with 17 bases between. Germline V CDR1 and CDR2: MNHEY, SVGAGI. The CDR3 consists of 18 residues. CDR3 residues: CASSYSNPSGHVNTEAFF. CDR3 sequence (DNA): TGTGCCAGCAGTTACTCGAACCCCTCCGGACATGTGAACACTGAAGCTTTCTTT.

This clonotype was counted a few times. This chain joins TRBV5-1 and TRBJ1-1; no reliable D call. The V and J ends lost 3 bases and 1 base respectively, with 10 bases between them. The CDR3 runs 14 residues. Germline values: CDR1 SGHRS, CDR2 YFSETQ. The CDR3 spells CASSSPNKNTEAFF. The CDR3 coding sequence is TGCGCCAGCAGCTCACCAAACAAGAACACTGAAGCTTTCTTT.

The CDR3 DNA reads TGTGCCAGCAGCGTAGGTGGGGGCATTAACTACGAGCAGTACTTC. Amino acids: CASSVGGGINYEQYF. V gene TRBV9 combines with J gene TRBJ2-7; a possible D gene is TRBD1 (6 bases). V shed 0 bases and J shed 3 bases, with 13 bases lying between them. The CDR3 length is 15 residues. Germline-derived CDR1 and CDR2 are SGDLS and YYNGEE.

This clonotype has more than one count but fewer than ten. The chain's CDR3 is CASKNPGLAGGHRTLSYEQYF. The CDR3, as DNA: TGTGCCAGCAAAAACCCGGGACTAGCGGGGGGCCATCGAACCTTATCCTACGAGCAGTACTTC. This chain joins TRBV6-2 or TRBV6-3 and TRBJ2-7; 15 nucleotides match TRBD2. With 7 bases clipped from V and 1 base from J, the junction kept 20 bases outside the gene matches. The CDR3 length is 21 residues. Germline CDR1 is MNHEY and CDR2 is SVGEGT.

The DNA for the CDR3 is TGTGCCAGCAGCTTAGGGACTAGACCTCAAGAGACCCAGTACTTC. This translates into CASSLGTRPQETQYF. The rearrangement joins TRBV7-9 to TRBJ2-5; 7 nucleotides line up with TRBD2. Germline V CDR1 and CDR2: SEHNR, FQNEAQ (reference sequence). This CDR3 has 15 residues. The V gene end was trimmed by 1 base and the J gene end by 2 bases; junction bases not matched to a gene: 4.

The chain carries TRBV6-5 and TRBJ1-2; D may be TRBD1 (5 bases). The CDR3 consists of 13 residues. Germline lookup yields CDR1 MNHEY and CDR2 SVGAGI. Trimming shortened V by 6 bases and J by 2 bases, and 10 bases separated the two germline ends. CDR3 bases: TGTGCCAGCAGAGCTGACAGAAACTATGGCTACACCTTC. Translating it yields CASRADRNYGYTF.

This chain connects TRBV10-3 to TRBJ2-1; the match to TRBD1 covers 7 bases. There are 14 residues in the CDR3. Germline lookup yields CDR1 ENHRY and CDR2 SYGVKD. V was pared by 10 bases and J by 0 bases, with 6 bases of the junction left unmatched. The CDR3 sequence: CATEGASSYNEQFF. The CDR3 DNA reads TGTGCCACCGAGGGGGCGAGCTCCTACAATGAGCAGTTCTTC.

V and J are TRBV6-6 and TRBJ1-4; TRBD1 might be the D (5 bases). V was shortened by 7 bases and J by 4 bases, with 13 bases between the two germline ends. This CDR3 is built from 14 residues. CDR1 and CDR2 (germline): MNHNY, SVGAGI (reference sequence). CDR3 amino acids: CASIPGLINEKLFF. The CDR3 nucleotides read TGTGCCAGCATCCCGGGACTGATTAATGAAAAACTGTTTTTT.

This chain joins TRBV12-2 and TRBJ2-5; TRBD1 reflects the table's D call only, with no check against the DNA. TRBV12-2 is a known pseudogene. This CDR3 contains 17 residues. The CDR3 nucleotides read TGTGCAAGTCGCTTAGGTCCCTGGAAAGAGTACCAAGAGACCCAGTACTTC. It codes for CASRLGPWKEYQETQYF.

This clonotype has more than one count but fewer than ten. V gene TRBV27 combines with J gene TRBJ2-1; 8 bases match TRBD2. V trimming: 6 bases; J trimming: 0 bases; junction bases outside the gene matches: 4. Per germline, CDR1 MNHEY and CDR2 SMNVEV (reference sequence). This CDR3 is 15 amino acids long. The CDR3 loop is CASRIAGNSYNEQFF. In DNA form, the CDR3 reads TGTGCCAGCAGGATAGCGGGGAACTCCTACAATGAGCAGTTCTTC.

The chain employs TRBV28 and TRBJ1-2; TRBD1 agrees at 8 bases. The CDR3 is made up of 16 amino acids. With 2 bases clipped from V and 4 bases from J, the junction kept 9 bases outside the gene matches. Germline CDR1 and CDR2: MDHEN and SYDVKM. The DNA of the CDR3 is TGTGCCAGCAGTTTACTGACAGGGGCTCTGGGCTATGGCTACACCTTC. It is translated as CASSLLTGALGYGYTF.

This clonotype showed up many times. The chain uses TRBV4-3 and TRBJ2-3; 9 bases align to TRBD2. The CDR3 sequence is 17 residues long. Germline values: CDR1 LGHNA, CDR2 YSLEER. V gave up 0 bases and J gave up 0 bases; unmatched junction bases: 4. The DNA of the CDR3 is TGCGCCAGCAGCCAAGAGTACACTAGCGGGAGCACAGATACGCAGTATTTT. This translates into CASSQEYTSGSTDTQYF.

CDR3 in amino acids: CASSPLNNEQFF. CDR3 DNA: TGTGCCAGCAGCCCCCTGAACAATGAGCAGTTCTTC. The genes are TRBV6-6 and TRBJ2-1; D ambiguous. Trimming took 6 bases from V and 5 from J, leaving 8 bases between them. There are 12 residues in the CDR3. Germline V gene sequence: CDR1 MNHNY, CDR2 SVGAGI (reference sequence).

J is TRBJ2-3 and V is TRBV11-3; TRBD2 agrees at 12 bases. The CDR3 has 16 amino acids. V was pared by 3 bases and J by 3 bases, with 4 bases of the junction left unmatched. Germline lookup yields CDR1 SGHNT and CDR2 YENEEA. CDR3 bases: TGTGCCAGCAGCTTTTCTAGCGGGGGGGTAACAGATACGCAGTATTTT. This encodes CASSFSSGGVTDTQYF.

This chain joins TRBV20-1 and TRBJ2-7, with 9 bases identical to TRBD1. Germline V gene lookup returns CDR1 DFQATT and CDR2 SNEGSKA (reference sequence). V lost 1 base and J lost 5; bases outside the gene matches: 9. The CDR3 runs to 15 residues. The CDR3 is CSARAQDRGINEQYF. For the CDR3, the DNA is TGCAGTGCTAGAGCTCAGGACAGGGGAATCAACGAGCAGTACTTC.

This clonotype was counted only a few times. The chain links TRBV19 to TRBJ1-6; D unclear. Between the trimmed V and J ends, which lost 6 bases and 5 bases, there was a span of 11 bases. The CDR3 is made up of 14 amino acids. Germline CDR1 is LNHDA and CDR2 is SQIVND (reference sequence). CDR3 in amino acids: CASRIQQNNSPLHF. The DNA for the CDR3 is TGTGCCAGTAGGATACAACAGAATAATTCACCCCTCCACTTT.

Turning to this clonotype: A read error may account for a junction end that differs from germline. The chain is built from TRBV30 and TRBJ2-5; TRBD1 agrees at 9 bases. Germline V gene data show CDR1 as GTSNPN and CDR2 as SVGIG (reference sequence). The CDR3 covers 13 residues. The CDR3 here is CAWGGTGQDTQYF. The DNA for the CDR3 is TGTGCCTGGGGGGGGACAGGGCAAGATACCCAGTACTTC.

This clonotype was picked up a small number of times. The chain couples TRBV3-1 to TRBJ2-3; D is perhaps TRBD1 (6 bases). CDR1 is LGHDT, CDR2 YNNKEL, per germline (reference sequence). Deletions cut 1 base from V and 6 bases from J, with 11 bases between. The CDR3 spans 14 residues. In DNA form, the CDR3 reads TGTGCCAGCAGCCAAGTGGGGGCTGCGGATACGCAGTATTTT. It is translated as CASSQVGAADTQYF.

With regard to this clonotype: A much bigger clone sits one base away, suggesting this may be a read error. The J gene is TRBJ1-2, the V gene TRBV6-1; 7 nucleotides align to TRBD1. Germline lookup yields CDR1 MNHNS and CDR2 SASEGT. V lost 6 bases and J lost 4; bases outside the gene matches: 5. The CDR3 runs 13 residues. The CDR3 loop is CASRTPGGYGYTF. Written as DNA, the CDR3 is TGTGCCAGCAGGACTCCAGGGGGCTATGGCTACACCTTC.

This clonotype was seen more than once but under ten times. The CDR3 loop is CASSQDKGWGNQPQHF. CDR3 in DNA: TGCGCCAGCAGCCAAGATAAGGGTTGGGGCAATCAGCCCCAGCATTTT. This sequence joins TRBV4-3 and TRBJ1-5; no clear D. The CDR3 runs 16 residues. Germline V gives CDR1 LGHNA, CDR2 YSLEER. V lost 0 bases and J lost 2, with 11 bases in between.

This chain uses TRBV7-8 with TRBJ1-1; tentatively, D is TRBD1 (6 bases). The germline V and J ends were trimmed by 3 bases and 1 base, with 12 bases remaining between them. Germline lookup yields CDR1 SGHVS and CDR2 FQNEAQ. This CDR3 is built from 15 residues. CDR3 bases: TGTGCCAGCAGCTTGGACGGACAGAAGAACACTGAAGCTTTCTTT. Translation gives CASSLDGQKNTEAFF.

This clonotype was counted many times. The chain carries TRBV9 and TRBJ2-7; D is uncertain. The germline gives CDR1 SGDLS, CDR2 YYNGEE. The CDR3 has 12 residues. V was clipped by 5 bases and J by 3 bases, with 9 bases between them. In DNA, the CDR3 is TGTGCCAGCAGAGCTTCCTACTACGAGCAGTACTTC. It translates to CASRASYYEQYF.

The rearrangement joins TRBV4-2 to TRBJ2-5; D is uncertain. Germline V gene sequence: CDR1 LGHNA, CDR2 YNFKEQ. This CDR3 has 13 residues. The germline V and J ends were trimmed by 0 bases and 5 bases, with 7 bases remaining between them. CDR3 amino acids: CASSQDIWETQYF. CDR3 sequence (DNA): TGTGCCAGCAGCCAAGACATTTGGGAGACCCAGTACTTC.

The table lists this clonotype with a few counts. The chain carries TRBV4-3 and TRBJ1-2, with D unresolved. The V gene lost 0 bases and the J gene lost 6 bases, with 11 bases spanning the gap. In germline, CDR1 is LGHNA, CDR2 YSLEER. The CDR3 runs to 14 residues. CDR3 in amino acids: CASSQDRSGNGYTF. The CDR3 DNA follows: TGCGCCAGCAGCCAAGATCGCTCCGGGAATGGCTACACCTTC.

This chain uses TRBV18 with TRBJ2-4; the D gene could be TRBD1 or TRBD2 (5 bases each). The CDR3 sequence is 14 residues long. V was clipped by 6 bases and J by 6 bases, with 15 bases between them. CDR1 and CDR2 from the germline V gene are KGHSH and LQKENI. CDR3 nucleotide sequence: TGTGCCAGCTCCCAGAGAGGGACGGGAAACATTCAGTACTTC. This sequence encodes CASSQRGTGNIQYF. The complete variable domain, with remaining parts taken from reference TRBV18 and TRBJ2-4, reads NAGVMQNPRHLVRRRGQEARLRCSPMKGHSHVYWYRQLPEEGLKFMVYLQKENIIDESGMPKERFSAEFPKEGPSILRIQQVVRGDSAAYFCASSQRGTGNIQYFGAGTRLSVL.

The rearrangement joins TRBV5-1 to TRBJ1-1; D is perhaps TRBD1 (5 bases). The CDR3 extends over 16 amino acids. Trimming cost V 4 bases and J 2 bases, with 18 bases left between them. In germline, CDR1 is SGHRS, CDR2 YFSETQ. The CDR3 sequence: CASSGLGAGSNTEAFF. The CDR3 bases are TGCGCCAGCAGCGGACTTGGGGCAGGGAGTAACACTGAAGCTTTCTTT.

V and J are TRBV7-9 and TRBJ2-3, with TRBD1 identical over 10 bases. V lost 5 bases to trimming and J lost 4 bases; unmatched junction nucleotides: 9. The germline V gene has CDR1 SEHNR and CDR2 FQNEAQ (reference sequence). This CDR3 contains 16 residues. CDR3: CASSPAGDRGSDTQYF. Here the CDR3 DNA reads TGTGCCAGCAGCCCAGCCGGGGACAGGGGTTCAGATACGCAGTATTTT.